This T cell receptor beta chain was obtained from a study of T cells in Graves' hyperthyroidism and ophthalmopathy (dated by TCRdb to between 2018 and 2021). Turning to the overall study: Peripheral blood was collected at initial diagnosis, before any treatment. Following sampling, methimazole starting at 30 mg daily was given to hyperthyroidism patients, and high-dose intravenous methylprednisolone was given to ophthalmopathy patients. An independent validation cohort of 18 to 20 hyperthyroidism patients and approximately 17 patients who later progressed to ophthalmopathy tested prospective prediction of ophthalmopathy. The paper reports TCR Vbeta CDR3 sequencing of 130 to 150 peripheral blood samples: some 41 ophthalmopathy, fewer than 80 hyperthyroidism and roughly 17 progressor patients. The roughly 91 discovery patients were randomly split 7:3 into training and test sets. TCR V-J signatures able to tell the groups apart were searched for in a discovery cohort of more than 90 patients, of whom approximately 40 had Graves' ophthalmopathy and about 60 had stable Graves' hyperthyroidism. In six Graves' hyperthyroidism patients, the study also compared T-cell repertoires from thyroid tissue with T-cell repertoires from blood.

A patient counted as having stable Graves' hyperthyroidism if no progression to ophthalmopathy occurred over 18 months of follow-up. Hyperthyroidism patients were aged 18 to 65 years and newly diagnosed, with disease duration of less than 2 months. Patients with uncontrolled infections, other autoimmune diseases, pregnancy or lactation were excluded. Diagnoses were based on clinical symptoms, serum thyroxine and TRAb, thyroid ultrasound and orbital computed tomography. PBMCs were separated from roughly 10 ml of fresh peripheral blood using Ficoll-Paque density gradient centrifugation. Total RNA was extracted using Trizol reagent, and RNA quality was assessed on an Agilent 2100 Bioanalyzer. Ten or more counts support this clonotype. What this receptor recognizes is not known. No much larger clone exists at a distance of one base, and base qualities are not known. TCR beta CDR3 regions were amplified from RNA transcripts. For the first round of RT-PCR on the TCR CDR3, the HTBI primer set was used together with the Qiagen OneStep RT-PCR kit. Libraries were constructed in a second round of multiplex PCR, after which size selection and purification were performed. Sequencing of the libraries was done on an Illumina HiSeq2000 using paired-end 100 bp reads. From the authors' description of their analysis: SOAPnuke was used to process the raw data, removing reads that contained adapters or uncalled bases, had a mean Phred below 15, or lacked an exact match to the constant primer or identifier. COPE v1.2.5 was used to merge the high-quality paired reads, and each unique nucleotide sequence was defined as a clonotype. Clonotypes were aligned to IMGT TRBV, TRBD and TRBJ reference segments using MiTCR v1.1. Only V-J combinations with frequency above 0.0001, covering 99.2% of repertoires, were analysed. The TCS score was defined as F50 (clonal expansion) divided by E x V (chaos), with BLOSUM62-based TCRdist calculated between CDR3 peptides within each V-J. Welch's t-statistics and random forest reduced approximately 520 V-J features to fewer than 15, which were used in a naive Bayes classifier (R e1071). TCRdb took the public reads, trimmed them with fastp at Q25, ran MiXCR for clone calling and kept in-frame beta chains. Each CDR3 protein appears once, grouped with its most common genes and DNA. The V and J calls shown here were made by TCRdb, not taken from the authors' results. The sample table contains a few hundred thousand distinct CDR3 sequences; only one count was recorded for approximately 20% of them. The ten largest clones take up around 47% of the sample.

V lost 2 bases and J lost 3 bases; the stretch between them is 14 bases long. The CDR3 contains 16 residues, cysteine and phenylalanine counted. Only CDR3 DNA is held: 48 bases, read in frame from base 1. As encoded in the germline V gene, CDR1 is MDHEN while CDR2 is SYDVKM. Results and caveats for the whole study, not just this receptor: No statistical method was used to set the sample size in advance, and investigators knew the group allocation. In validation, the model predicted progression to ophthalmopathy a median of approximately 6.3 months before onset, with 65% to 71% sensitivity and 72.22% specificity. Blood samples also contained most of the expanded thyroid clonotypes (frequency above 0.001), which suggests that blood repertoires may reflect thyroid immune responses. A 13 V-J signature model separated ophthalmopathy from stable hyperthyroidism, with over 85% sensitivity and around 84% specificity in cross-validation and 80%/75% in testing.

This receptor was obtained from a man between 35 and 55 years old with Graves' hyperthyroidism. Sequencing was done on a sample of blood. Here the chain combines TRBV28 and TRBJ1-5, with a tentative D gene TRBD1 over 6 matching bases. The bases read TGTGCCAGCAGTTTAGGGGGGGCGGACTTCAATCAGCCCCAGCATTTT. This encodes CASSLGGADFNQPQHF.